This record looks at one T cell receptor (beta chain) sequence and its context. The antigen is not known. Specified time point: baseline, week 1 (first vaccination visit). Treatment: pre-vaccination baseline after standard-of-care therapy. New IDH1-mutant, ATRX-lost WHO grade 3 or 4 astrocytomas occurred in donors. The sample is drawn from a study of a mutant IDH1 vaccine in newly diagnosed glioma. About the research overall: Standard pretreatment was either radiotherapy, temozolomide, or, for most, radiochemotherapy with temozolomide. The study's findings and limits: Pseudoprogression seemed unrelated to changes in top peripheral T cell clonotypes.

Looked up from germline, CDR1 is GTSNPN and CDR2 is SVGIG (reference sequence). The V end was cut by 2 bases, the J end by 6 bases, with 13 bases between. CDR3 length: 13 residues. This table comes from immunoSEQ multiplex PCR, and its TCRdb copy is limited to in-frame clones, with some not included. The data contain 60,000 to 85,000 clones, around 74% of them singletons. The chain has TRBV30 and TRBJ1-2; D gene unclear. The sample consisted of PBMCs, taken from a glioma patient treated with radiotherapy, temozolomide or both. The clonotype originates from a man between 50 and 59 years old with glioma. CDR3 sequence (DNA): TGTGCCTGGAGTTCGGCAGTTCAGAATGGCTACACCTTC. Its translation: CAWSSAVQNGYTF.